These 29 T cell receptor beta chains were all obtained from the same sample, sequenced in a study of early stage breast cancer tumors. Sequenced by immunoSEQ multiplex PCR; TCRdb stores in-frame clones only, minus some. Of tens of thousands of clones in the sample, about two thirds were seen once. The specimen sequenced was blood. The origin of the receptors is a person aged 45 to 60 with breast cancer.

The V gene is TRBV2, the J gene TRBJ2-2; TRBD2 matches 7 bases. CDR1 SNHLY and CDR2 FYNNEI come from the germline V gene. V lost 7 bases, J lost 5 bases, and 13 bases stayed unmatched. The CDR3 has 16 residues. This CDR3 reads CASTPSGLGGTGELFF. CDR3 in DNA: TGTGCCAGCACCCCCAGTGGACTCGGGGGGACCGGGGAGCTGTTTTTT.

The V call is TRBV19, the J call TRBJ2-7; the D gene is possibly TRBD1 (6 bases). CDR1 LNHDA and CDR2 SQIVND come from the germline V gene (reference sequence). Trimming took 5 bases from V and 0 from J, leaving 17 bases between them. CDR3 length: 16 amino acids. The CDR3 DNA reads TGTGCCAGTAGTGCATACAGGGTTGATGGCTCCTACGAGCAGTACTTC. Translating gives CASSAYRVDGSYEQYF.

V and J are TRBV5-1 and TRBJ2-1; 9 bases align to TRBD2. V gave up 2 bases and J gave up 5 bases; unmatched junction bases: 8. This CDR3 contains 16 residues. CDR1 and CDR2 (germline): SGHRS, YFSETQ. CDR3 region: CASSFEAGGYNNEQFF. The CDR3 DNA is TGCGCCAGCAGCTTCGAAGCGGGGGGCTACAACAATGAGCAGTTCTTC.

The chain has TRBV7-2 and TRBJ2-5, with TRBD2 matching over 11 bases. This CDR3 contains 17 residues. Trimming removed 0 bases from V and 5 bases from J; junction bases left unmatched: 8. Per germline, CDR1 SGHTA and CDR2 FQGNSA. The CDR3 nucleotides read TGTGCCAGCAGCTTAGCTAGCGGGAGGGCCGTGGGGGAGACCCAGTACTTC. Residues: CASSLASGRAVGETQYF.

The chain has TRBV5-8 and TRBJ2-5, with a weak D call TRBD1 (6 bases). This CDR3 has 16 amino acids. V shed 1 base and J shed 8 bases, with 21 bases lying between them. Per germline, CDR1 SGHTS and CDR2 YDEGEE. The CDR3: CASSLLPGQSRSTQYF. CDR3 coding DNA: TGTGCCAGCAGCTTGTTACCGGGACAATCGAGGAGTACCCAGTACTTC.

The rearrangement links TRBV11-2 to TRBJ1-5, with 9 bases matching TRBD1. With 4 bases clipped from V and 7 bases from J, the junction kept 8 bases outside the gene matches. This CDR3 region has 15 residues. Germline V gene data show CDR1 as SGHAT and CDR2 as FQNNGV. The CDR3: CASSSLQGARQPQHF. In DNA form, the CDR3 reads TGTGCCAGCAGCTCTTTACAGGGGGCGAGACAGCCCCAGCATTTT.

The chain has TRBV19 and TRBJ1-1; TRBD1 agrees at 7 bases. CDR3 length: 14 residues. After removal of 3 bases from V and 4 bases from J, the junction contained 5 bases not matched to a gene. Germline CDR1 is LNHDA and CDR2 is SQIVND (reference sequence). The CDR3 loop is CASSIPTGATEAFF. CDR3 bases: TGTGCCAGTAGTATCCCCACAGGGGCCACTGAAGCTTTCTTT. The complete variable domain, with remaining parts taken from reference TRBV19 and TRBJ1-1, reads DGGITQSPKYLFRKEGQNVTLSCEQNLNHDAMYWYRQDPGQGLRLIYYSQIVNDFQKGDIAEGYSVSREKKESFPLTVTSAQKNPTAFYLCASSIPTGATEAFFGQGTRLTVV.

The J gene is TRBJ1-1, the V gene TRBV25-1; possible D gene TRBD1, 5 bases. CDR1 and CDR2 (germline): MGHDK, SYGVNS. V was clipped by 6 bases and J by 2 bases, with 10 bases between them. The CDR3 has 13 amino acids. CDR3 nucleotide sequence: TGTGCCAGCAGAGGGGATCCTAACACTGAAGCTTTCTTT. Translation: CASRGDPNTEAFF. Full variable domain (missing parts from reference TRBV25-1 and TRBJ1-1): EADIYQTPRYLVIGTGKKITLECSQTMGHDKMYWYQQDPGMELHLIHYSYGVNSTEKGDLSSESTVSRIRTEHFPLTLESARPSHTSQYLCASRGDPNTEAFFGQGTRLTVV.

The chain links TRBV5-1 to TRBJ2-2, with D uncertain. This CDR3 contains 14 residues. Trimming stripped 3 bases from V and 6 bases from J, with 12 bases between. The germline V gene has CDR1 SGHRS and CDR2 YFSETQ. The DNA for the CDR3 is TGCGCCAGCAGCTCGGAAAGTCGGGCCGGGGAGCTGTTTTTT. Residues: CASSSESRAGELFF. Full variable domain (outside the CDR3, taken from reference TRBV5-1 and TRBJ2-2): KAGVTQTPRYLIKTRGQQVTLSCSPISGHRSVSWYQQTPGQGLQFLFEYFSETQRNKGNFPGRFSGRQFSNSRSEMNVSTLELGDSALYLCASSSESRAGELFFGEGSRLTVL.

The gene calls are TRBV9 and TRBJ2-5, with 8 bases identical to TRBD2. The CDR3 has 16 residues. Germline CDR1 is SGDLS and CDR2 is YYNGEE. Trimming at V came to 3 bases and at J to 1 base, leaving 8 bases not matched to a gene. This CDR3 reads CASSAGLLAAQETQYF. CDR3 coding DNA: TGTGCCAGCAGCGCGGGACTACTAGCGGCCCAAGAGACCCAGTACTTC.

The chain carries TRBV6-1 and TRBJ1-5; D is undetermined. V shed 0 bases and J shed 3 bases, with 6 bases lying between them. This CDR3 spans 14 amino acids. Germline assignment: CDR1 MNHNS and CDR2 SASEGT. CDR3 loop: CASSEAKANQPQHF. The CDR3 region has the DNA TGTGCCAGCAGTGAAGCGAAAGCCAATCAGCCCCAGCATTTT.

V gene TRBV10-3 combines with J gene TRBJ2-3; 7 nucleotides agree with TRBD2. From germline, CDR1 is ENHRY and CDR2 SYGVKD. V lost 3 bases, J lost 4 bases, and 16 bases stayed unmatched. CDR3 length: 18 residues. CDR3 protein: CAISDSSLTGGWADTQYF. CDR3 nucleotides: TGTGCCATCAGTGACTCCTCGCTTACGGGAGGCTGGGCAGATACGCAGTATTTT.

This rearrangement joins TRBV6-5 to TRBJ2-7; maybe TRBD2 (7 bases). Germline V gene sequence: CDR1 MNHEY, CDR2 SVGAGI. The CDR3 covers 15 residues. V dropped 0 bases and J dropped 3 bases, with 12 bases sitting between them. CDR3 DNA: TGTGCCAGCAGTTACTCGGCGGGGGCCAACTACGAGCAGTACGTC. It encodes CASSYSAGANYEQYV.

Only a few counts were recorded for this clone. The V and J genes are TRBV5-1 and TRBJ2-7; D unresolved. CDR3 length equals 12 residues. Germline CDR1 reads SGHRS; CDR2 reads YFSETQ. V was clipped by 4 bases and J by 0 bases, with 5 bases between them. The CDR3 DNA reads as TGCGCCAGCAGCCCGAGCTCCTACGAGCAGTACTTC. Translation gives CASSPSSYEQYF.

The rearrangement joins TRBV18 to TRBJ1-1; 11 nucleotides match TRBD1. Germline lookup yields CDR1 KGHSH and CDR2 LQKENI. Trimming cost V 8 bases and J 3 bases; bases outside gene matches: 5. The CDR3 totals 14 residues. The CDR3 DNA reads TGTGCCAGCACCGGGACAGGGGGGTACACTGAAGCTTTCTTT. Residues: CASTGTGGYTEAFF.

The V and J genes are TRBV7-2 and TRBJ2-7, with 10 bases matching TRBD1. The V segment lost 0 bases and the J segment 3 bases; nucleotides outside the gene matches: 5. CDR1 is SGHTA, CDR2 FQGNSA, per germline. The CDR3 contains 16 residues. CDR3 loop: CASSLALGTGVYEQYF. Written as DNA, the CDR3 is TGTGCCAGCAGCTTAGCGTTGGGGACAGGGGTCTACGAGCAGTACTTC.

The chain is built from TRBV5-4 and TRBJ1-2; TRBD1 matches 8 bases. V shed 4 bases and J 4 bases; nucleotides not matched to a gene: 9. CDR1 and CDR2 (germline): SGHNT, YYREEE (reference sequence). This CDR3 is 15 amino acids long. CDR3 in amino acids: CASSAPGQGSYGYTF. The DNA for the CDR3 is TGTGCCAGCAGCGCACCAGGACAGGGAAGCTATGGCTACACCTTC.

The gene calls are TRBV27 and TRBJ2-1; 8 bases line up with TRBD1. Germline trimming cut 7 bases from V and 0 bases from J; bases unmatched to any gene: 8. CDR1 and CDR2 from the germline V gene are MNHEY and SMNVEV (reference sequence). The CDR3 loop spans 16 amino acids. This CDR3 reads CASNTPGQGSYNEQFF. DNA of the CDR3: TGTGCCAGCAATACCCCCGGACAGGGCTCCTACAATGAGCAGTTCTTC.

V is TRBV5-1 and J is TRBJ2-1, with 10 bases identical to TRBD1. Trimming removed 4 bases from V and 8 bases from J; junction bases left unmatched: 9. Germline V gene sequence: CDR1 SGHRS, CDR2 YFSETQ. The CDR3 is 15 amino acids. CDR3 sequence (DNA): TGCGCCAGCAGCATAATGGACAGGGGGAAAGATGAGCAGTTCTTC. This sequence encodes CASSIMDRGKDEQFF.

This clone showed up just a few times. The chain recombines TRBV28 with TRBJ2-7; D might be TRBD1 (6 bases). Trimming took 10 bases from V and 4 from J, leaving 11 bases between them. From germline, CDR1 is MDHEN and CDR2 SYDVKM. This CDR3 has 11 amino acids. Written as DNA, the CDR3 is TGTGCCACCCAGGGGTGGTACGAGCAGTACTTC. Translated, it gives CATQGWYEQYF. The variable domain in full, completed from reference TRBV28 and TRBJ2-7, reads DVKVTQSSRYLVKRTGEKVFLECVQDMDHENMFWYRQDPGLGLRLIYFSYDVKMKEKGDIPEGYSVSREKKERFSLILESASTNQTSMYLCATQGWYEQYFGPGTRLTVT.

The J gene is TRBJ1-3, the V gene TRBV6-1; no clear D. The CDR3 covers 11 residues. V gave up 5 bases and J gave up 10 bases, with 9 bases separating them. CDR1 and CDR2 from the germline V gene are MNHNS and SASEGT. The CDR3 loop reads CASSIRPTIYF. The CDR3, as DNA: TGTGCCAGCAGTATCAGGCCGACCATATATTTT.

This chain's CDR3 is CASSLGPGSSYEQYV. In DNA, the CDR3 is TGTGCCAGCAGCTTGGGCCCGGGGTCCTCCTACGAGCAGTACGTC. The chain combines TRBV5-5 with TRBJ2-7, with D possibly matching TRBD2 (5 bases). The germline gives CDR1 SGHKS, CDR2 YYEKEE (reference sequence). The V gene lost 0 bases and the J gene lost 0 bases, with 10 bases spanning the gap. The CDR3 has 15 amino acids.

The chain is built from TRBV15 and TRBJ2-3; D is undetermined. Deletions cut 2 bases from V and 5 bases from J, with 11 bases between. Germline loops: CDR1 LNHNV, CDR2 YYDKDF (reference sequence). This CDR3 is built from 14 residues. The CDR3 bases are TGTGCCACCAGCAGACCCGCGTCCGGAGATACGCAGTATTTT. Its protein product is CATSRPASGDTQYF.

This clone was detected only once. The chain has TRBV28 and TRBJ2-7; TRBD2 matches at 8 bases. The J segment lost 5 bases and the V segment lost 7 bases, leaving 13 bases of the junction unmatched. The length of the CDR3 is 15 residues. Germline CDR1 and CDR2: MDHEN and SYDVKM. CDR3 sequence: CASTSVAGGRNEQYF. Here the CDR3 DNA reads TGTGCCAGCACCTCGGTGGCGGGCGGGAGGAACGAGCAGTACTTC.

The chain carries TRBV18 and TRBJ2-3, with D maybe TRBD2 (5 bases). V dropped 3 bases and J dropped 4 bases, with 5 bases sitting between them. The CDR3 is 12 residues long. The germline gives CDR1 KGHSH, CDR2 LQKENI. CDR3 sequence reads: CASSPGADTQYF. CDR3 DNA: TGTGCCAGCTCACCGGGAGCAGATACGCAGTATTTT.

The CDR3 sequence: CASGLAGGETQYF. CDR3 DNA: TGTGCCAGCGGACTAGCGGGGGGAGAGACCCAGTACTTC. J is TRBJ2-5 and V is TRBV6-1; 14 bases are a match to TRBD2. Per the germline V gene, CDR1 is MNHNS and CDR2 is SASEGT. The junction had 0 bases not matched to a gene; V was cut back by 8 bases and J by 4 bases. CDR3 size: 13 residues.

The CDR3 DNA sequence: TGCGCCAGCAGTGAAAGGGGGATGTATGGCTACACCTTC. Translating gives CASSERGMYGYTF. V gene TRBV10-1 combines with J gene TRBJ1-2; a possible D gene is TRBD1 (6 bases). Trimming took off 3 bases at V and 5 bases at J, with 10 bases between the two ends. Germline V gene data show CDR1 as WNHNN and CDR2 as SYGVQD (reference sequence). This CDR3 spans 13 amino acids.

This clone was recorded once. V and J are TRBV7-2 and TRBJ2-7; TRBD1 matches 9 bases. Germline V gene sequence: CDR1 SGHTA, CDR2 FQGNSA. This CDR3 is built from 14 residues. The V gene end was trimmed by 1 base and the J gene end by 6 bases; junction bases not matched to a gene: 4. In nucleotides, the CDR3 is TGTGCCAGCAGCTTAGGGACAGGGGTGGTCGAGCAGTACTTC. This encodes CASSLGTGVVEQYF.

The chain combines TRBV6-5 with TRBJ2-7; 8 bases align to TRBD2. The CDR3 is 14 residues long. CDR1 is MNHEY, CDR2 SVGAGI, per germline. V shed 6 bases and J 1 base; nucleotides not matched to a gene: 5. This CDR3 reads CASSSAGGSYEQYV. The DNA of the CDR3 is TGTGCCAGCAGCAGCGCGGGGGGATCCTACGAGCAGTACGTC.